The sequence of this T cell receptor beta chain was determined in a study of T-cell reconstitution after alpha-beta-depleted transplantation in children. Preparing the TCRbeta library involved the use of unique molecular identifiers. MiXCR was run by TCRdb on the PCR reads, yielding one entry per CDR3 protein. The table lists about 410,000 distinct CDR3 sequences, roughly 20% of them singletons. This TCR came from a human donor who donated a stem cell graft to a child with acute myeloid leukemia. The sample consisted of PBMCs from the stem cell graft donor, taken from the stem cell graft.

In DNA, the CDR3 is TGCGCCAGCAGCTTGGAGGCAGGGCCCAGCACAGATACGCAGTATTTT. Its protein product is CASSLEAGPSTDTQYF. This sequence joins TRBV5-1 and TRBJ2-3; D possibly corresponds to TRBD1 (5 bases). Trimming cost V 0 bases and J 0 bases, with 11 bases left between them. The germline CDR1 and CDR2 sequences are SGHRS and YFSETQ. This CDR3 has 16 residues.